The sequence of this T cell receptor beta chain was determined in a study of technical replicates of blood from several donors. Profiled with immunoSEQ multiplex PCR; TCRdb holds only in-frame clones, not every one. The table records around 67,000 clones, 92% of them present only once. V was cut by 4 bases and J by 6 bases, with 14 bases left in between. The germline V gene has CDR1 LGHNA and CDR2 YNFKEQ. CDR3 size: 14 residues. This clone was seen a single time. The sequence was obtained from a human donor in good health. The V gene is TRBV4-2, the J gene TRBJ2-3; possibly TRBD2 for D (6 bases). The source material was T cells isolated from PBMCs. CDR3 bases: TGTGCCAGCAGCCCCTACCCGGGGGTTGATACGCAGTATTTT. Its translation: CASSPYPGVDTQYF.